The clone carrying this T cell receptor (beta chain) was found once. Looked up from germline, CDR1 is SGHTA and CDR2 is FQGNSA. This CDR3 contains 17 residues. Germline trimming cut 0 bases from V and 7 bases from J; bases unmatched to any gene: 10. The data originate from a study of blood T cell repertoires in COVID-19. About the research overall: T cells, B-cell-depleted T cells, or PBMCs provided the cDNA or gDNA that served as material.

This table comes from immunoSEQ multiplex PCR, and its TCRdb copy is limited to in-frame clones, with some not included. This sample carries 90,000 to 150,000 clones, roughly 80% of them seen once, and the ten largest clones take roughly 6.2%. This receptor was obtained from a man aged 65-85 years with acute or convalescent COVID-19. Sequenced material: peripheral blood. The rearrangement joins TRBV7-2 to TRBJ2-1; 9 nucleotides line up with TRBD2. CDR3 region: CASSLASGRFMLNEQFF. Here the CDR3 DNA reads TGTGCCAGCAGCTTAGCTAGCGGGAGATTTATGTTGAATGAGCAGTTCTTC.